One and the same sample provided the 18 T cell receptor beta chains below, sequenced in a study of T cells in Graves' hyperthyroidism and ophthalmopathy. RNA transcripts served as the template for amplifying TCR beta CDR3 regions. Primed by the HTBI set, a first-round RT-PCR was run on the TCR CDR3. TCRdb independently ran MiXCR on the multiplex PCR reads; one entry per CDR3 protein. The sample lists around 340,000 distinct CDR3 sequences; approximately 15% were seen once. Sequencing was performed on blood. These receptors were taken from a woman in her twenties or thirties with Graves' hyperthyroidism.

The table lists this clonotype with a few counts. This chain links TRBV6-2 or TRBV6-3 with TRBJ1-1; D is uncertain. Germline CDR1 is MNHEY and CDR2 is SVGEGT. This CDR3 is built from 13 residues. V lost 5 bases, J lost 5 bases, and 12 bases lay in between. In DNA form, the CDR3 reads TGTGCCAGCAGTAGACGTGTCGGTACTGAAGCTTTCTTT. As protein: CASSRRVGTEAFF.

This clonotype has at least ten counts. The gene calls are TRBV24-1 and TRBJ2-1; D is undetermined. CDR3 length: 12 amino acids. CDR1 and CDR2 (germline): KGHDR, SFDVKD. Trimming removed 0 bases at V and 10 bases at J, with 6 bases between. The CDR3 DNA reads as TGTGCCACCAGTGATTTGAGGCGCGAGCAGTTCTTC. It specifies CATSDLRREQFF.

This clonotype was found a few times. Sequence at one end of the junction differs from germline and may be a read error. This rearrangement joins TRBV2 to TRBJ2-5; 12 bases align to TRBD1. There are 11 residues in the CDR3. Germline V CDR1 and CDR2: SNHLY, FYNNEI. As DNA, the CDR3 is TGTGCCAGCAGGGGACGGGACAGGGGGCACTTC. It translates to CASRGRDRGHF.

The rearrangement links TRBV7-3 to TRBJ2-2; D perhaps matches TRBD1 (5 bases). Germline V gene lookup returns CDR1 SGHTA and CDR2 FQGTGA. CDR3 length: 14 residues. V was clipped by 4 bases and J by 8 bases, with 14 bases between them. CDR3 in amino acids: CASSSDPRAGELFF. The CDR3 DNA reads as TGTGCCAGCAGCTCCGATCCCAGGGCGGGGGAGCTGTTTTTT.

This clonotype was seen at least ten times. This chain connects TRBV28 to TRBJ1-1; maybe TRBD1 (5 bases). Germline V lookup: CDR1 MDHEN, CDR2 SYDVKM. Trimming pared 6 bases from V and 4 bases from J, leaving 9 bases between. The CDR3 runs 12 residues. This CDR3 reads CASRAGGTEAFF. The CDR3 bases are TGTGCCAGCAGGGCGGGGGGCACTGAAGCTTTCTTT.

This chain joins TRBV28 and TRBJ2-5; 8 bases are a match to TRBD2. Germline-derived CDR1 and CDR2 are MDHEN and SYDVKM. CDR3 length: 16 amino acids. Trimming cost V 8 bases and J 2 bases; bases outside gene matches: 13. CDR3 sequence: CASGSFSGRAQETQYF. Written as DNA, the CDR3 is TGTGCCAGCGGAAGCTTCAGCGGGAGAGCACAAGAGACCCAGTACTTC.

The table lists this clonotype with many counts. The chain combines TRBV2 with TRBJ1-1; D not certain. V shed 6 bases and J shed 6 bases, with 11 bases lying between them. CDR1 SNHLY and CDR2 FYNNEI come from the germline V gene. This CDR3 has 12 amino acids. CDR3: CASRFLDSEAFF. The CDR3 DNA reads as TGTGCCAGCAGATTTTTAGACTCTGAAGCTTTCTTT.

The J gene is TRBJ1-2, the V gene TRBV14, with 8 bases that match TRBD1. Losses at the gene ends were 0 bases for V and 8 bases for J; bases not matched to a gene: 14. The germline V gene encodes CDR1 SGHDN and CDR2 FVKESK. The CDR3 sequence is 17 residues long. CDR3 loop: CASSQEVTWKQGVGYTF. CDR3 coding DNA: TGTGCCAGCAGCCAAGAAGTGACGTGGAAACAGGGGGTAGGCTACACCTTC.

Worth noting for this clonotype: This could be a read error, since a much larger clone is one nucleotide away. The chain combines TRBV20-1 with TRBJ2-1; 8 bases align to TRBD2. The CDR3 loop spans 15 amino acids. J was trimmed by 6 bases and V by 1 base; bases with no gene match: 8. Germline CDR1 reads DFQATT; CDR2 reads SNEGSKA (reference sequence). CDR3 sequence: CSARGPAGVGNEQFF. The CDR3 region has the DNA TGCAGTGCTAGAGGGCCAGCGGGAGTAGGCAATGAGCAGTTCTTC.

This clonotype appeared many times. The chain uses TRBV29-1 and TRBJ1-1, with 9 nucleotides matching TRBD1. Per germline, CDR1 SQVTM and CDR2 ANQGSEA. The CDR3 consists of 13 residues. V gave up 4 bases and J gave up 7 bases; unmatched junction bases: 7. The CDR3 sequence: CSVARQGGGEAFF. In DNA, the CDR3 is TGCAGCGTTGCTCGACAGGGGGGCGGTGAAGCTTTCTTT.

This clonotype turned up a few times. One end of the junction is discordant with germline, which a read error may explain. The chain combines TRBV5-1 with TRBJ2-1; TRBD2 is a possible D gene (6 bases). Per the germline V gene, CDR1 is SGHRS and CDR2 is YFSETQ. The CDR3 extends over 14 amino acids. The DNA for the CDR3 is TGTGCCAGCAGCTTGGCGGGAAATTACAATGAGCAGTTCTTC. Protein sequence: CASSLAGNYNEQFF.

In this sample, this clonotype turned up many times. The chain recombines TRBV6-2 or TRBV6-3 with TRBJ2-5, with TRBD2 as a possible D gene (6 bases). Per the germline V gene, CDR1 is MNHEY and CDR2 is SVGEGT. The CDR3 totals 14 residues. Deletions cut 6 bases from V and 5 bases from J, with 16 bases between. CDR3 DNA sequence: TGTGCCAGCAGCCCTCTTGGGAGGAGGGAGACCCAGTACTTC. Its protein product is CASSPLGRRETQYF.

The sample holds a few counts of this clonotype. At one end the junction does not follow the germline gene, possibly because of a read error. The CDR3 DNA reads as TGTGCCAGCATGGATCCGGGACACTCTTCAACTAATGAAGAACTGTTTTTT. Its translation is CASMDPGHSSTNEELFF. The gene calls are TRBV28 and TRBJ1-4; weak D call: TRBD1 (6 bases). The germline V gene has CDR1 MDHEN and CDR2 SYDVKM. The CDR3 is 17 amino acids.

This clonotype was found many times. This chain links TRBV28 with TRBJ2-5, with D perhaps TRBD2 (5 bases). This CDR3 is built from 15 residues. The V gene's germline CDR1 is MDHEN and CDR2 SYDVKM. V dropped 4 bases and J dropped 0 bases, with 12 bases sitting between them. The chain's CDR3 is CASSSERGNQETQYF. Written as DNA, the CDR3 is TGTGCCAGCAGTTCGGAGAGAGGGAACCAAGAGACCCAGTACTTC.

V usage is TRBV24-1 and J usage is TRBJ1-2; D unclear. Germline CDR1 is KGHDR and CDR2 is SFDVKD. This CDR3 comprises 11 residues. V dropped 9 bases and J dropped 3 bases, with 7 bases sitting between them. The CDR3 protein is CATRRHYGYTF. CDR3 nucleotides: TGTGCCACCCGGCGCCACTATGGCTACACCTTC.

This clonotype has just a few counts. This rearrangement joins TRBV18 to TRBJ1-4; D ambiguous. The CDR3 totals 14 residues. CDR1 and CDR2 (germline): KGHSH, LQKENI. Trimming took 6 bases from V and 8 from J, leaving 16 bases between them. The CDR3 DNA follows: TGTGCCAGCTCTCCCGACCCTACCCACGAAAAACTGTTTTTT. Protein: CASSPDPTHEKLFF.

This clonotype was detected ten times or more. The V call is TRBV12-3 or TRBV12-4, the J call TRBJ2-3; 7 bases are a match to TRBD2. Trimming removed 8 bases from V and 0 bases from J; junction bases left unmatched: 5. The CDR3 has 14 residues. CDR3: CASGGTISTDTQYF. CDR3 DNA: TGTGCCAGCGGCGGGACTATAAGCACAGATACGCAGTATTTT.

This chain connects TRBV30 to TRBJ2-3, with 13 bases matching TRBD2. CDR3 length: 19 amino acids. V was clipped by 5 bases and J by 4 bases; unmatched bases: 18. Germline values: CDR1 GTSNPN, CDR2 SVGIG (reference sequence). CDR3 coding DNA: TGTGCCTGGGAACCAACTAGCGGGAGGGTCTTGTGGGGCCCAGATACGCAGTATTTT. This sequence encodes CAWEPTSGRVLWGPDTQYF.